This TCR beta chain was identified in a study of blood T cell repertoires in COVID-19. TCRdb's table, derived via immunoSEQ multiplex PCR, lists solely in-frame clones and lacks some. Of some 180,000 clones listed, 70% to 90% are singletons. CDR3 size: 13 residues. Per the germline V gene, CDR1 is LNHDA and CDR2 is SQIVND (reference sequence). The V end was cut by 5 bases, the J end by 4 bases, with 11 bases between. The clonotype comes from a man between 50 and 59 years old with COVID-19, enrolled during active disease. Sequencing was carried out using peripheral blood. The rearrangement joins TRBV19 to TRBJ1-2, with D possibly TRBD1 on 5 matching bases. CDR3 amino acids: CASSENRPYGYTF. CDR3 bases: TGTGCCAGTAGTGAAAACAGGCCCTATGGCTACACCTTC.